Listed below are T cell receptor beta chains from one sample, sequenced in a study of blood T cell repertoires in COVID-19. The assay was immunoSEQ multiplex PCR, and TCRdb's table has in-frame clones only and misses some. Seen here are roughly 190,000 clones, approximately 92% observed once, and the top ten hold approximately 0.5%. The sample taken for sequencing was peripheral blood. These receptors were obtained from a man between 50 and 59 years old with acute or convalescent COVID-19. The CDR3 runs from the conserved cysteine through the conserved F or W. The D gene is left open where the match is weak. Part of the rows lack a size; the others show once, few, many or a class for expanded clones.

D gene	V gene	J gene	clone size	CDR3 protein	CDR3 DNA
TRBD1	TRBV11-1	TRBJ2-2	NA	CASSSTGLATGELFF	TGTGCCAGCAGCTCGACAGGGTTGGCCACCGGGGAGCTGTTTTTT
TRBD1	TRBV6-4	TRBJ2-1	NA	CASSGQGEGEQFF	TGTGCCAGCAGTGGACAGGGAGAGGGTGAGCAGTTCTTC
NA	TRBV6-5	TRBJ1-3	NA	CASSRWASGNTIYF	TGTGCCAGCAGTCGGTGGGCATCTGGAAACACCATATATTTT
TRBD1	TRBV27	TRBJ2-5	NA	CASSPRDRGQETQYF	TGTGCCAGCAGTCCCCGGGACAGGGGGCAAGAGACCCAGTACTTC
TRBD1	TRBV10-3	TRBJ2-2	NA	CAISVTTGGGAGELFF	TGTGCCATCAGTGTTACGACAGGGGGCGGGGCCGGGGAGCTGTTTTTT
TRBD1	TRBV19	TRBJ1-1	once	CASRPGQGDFTEAFF	TGTGCCAGTAGACCGGGACAGGGGGACTTCACTGAAGCTTTCTTT
NA	TRBV2	TRBJ1-1	once	CASRPPGGLNTEAFF	TGTGCCAGCCGACCCCCAGGAGGGTTGAACACTGAAGCTTTCTTT
NA	TRBV28	TRBJ2-1	NA	CASSLERGTSYNEQFF	TGTGCCAGCAGTTTGGAACGCGGAACCTCCTACAATGAGCAGTTCTTC
NA	TRBV7-2	TRBJ2-3	NA	CASSLSLGVRADTQYF	TGTGCCAGCAGCTTAAGTTTGGGAGTGAGGGCAGATACGCAGTATTTT
NA	TRBV5-1	TRBJ2-1	NA	CASSLVSNEQFF	TGCGCCAGCAGCTTGGTCAGCAATGAGCAGTTCTTC
NA	TRBV30	TRBJ2-5	once	CAWSVHSGETQYF	TGTGCCTGGAGTGTACACTCGGGGGAGACCCAGTACTTC
NA	TRBV29-1	TRBJ1-3	NA	CSVRGYAGNTIYF	TGCAGCGTCAGGGGTTACGCTGGAAACACCATATATTTT
TRBD2	TRBV6-2/TRBV6-3	TRBJ2-2	NA	CASSYSLAGGSELFF	TGTGCCAGCAGTTACAGCTTAGCGGGGGGTTCGGAGCTGTTTTTT
NA	TRBV20-1	TRBJ2-5	NA	CSASSSQAETQYF	TGCAGTGCTAGTTCGTCTCAAGCAGAGACCCAGTACTTC
TRBD1	TRBV29-1	TRBJ2-5	NA	CSVVKGGLETQYF	TGCAGCGTTGTCAAAGGGGGCCTAGAGACCCAGTACTTC